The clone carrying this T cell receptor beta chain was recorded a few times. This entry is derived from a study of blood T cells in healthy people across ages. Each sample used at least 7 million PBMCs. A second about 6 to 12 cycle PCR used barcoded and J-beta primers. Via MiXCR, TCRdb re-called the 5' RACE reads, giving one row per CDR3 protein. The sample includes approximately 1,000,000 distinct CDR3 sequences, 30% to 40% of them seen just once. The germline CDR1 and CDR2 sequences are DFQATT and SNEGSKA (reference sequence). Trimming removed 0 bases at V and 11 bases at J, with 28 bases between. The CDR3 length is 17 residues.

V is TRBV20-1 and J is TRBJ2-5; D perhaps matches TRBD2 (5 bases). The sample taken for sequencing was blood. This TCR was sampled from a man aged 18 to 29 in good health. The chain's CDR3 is CSARDKRVGSRGYEQYF. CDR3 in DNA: TGCAGTGCTAGAGATAAGAGGGTGGGCAGTAGAGGCTATGAGCAGTACTTC.